This passage covers 28 T cell receptor beta chains from one sample sequenced in a study of tumor and adjacent non-tumor tissue in lung cancer (dated by TCRdb to 2017 to 2018). Libraries were constructed by multiplex PCR. For sequencing, an Illumina HiSeq 2500 was employed. TCRbeta libraries were constructed through three rounds of nested PCR with primers (Table S4) according to protocols modified from ARM-PCR. Using fastp trimming at Q25 and MiXCR clonotype assembly, TCRdb reanalyzed the public sequencing data and kept in-frame beta chains. Rows are combined by CDR3 protein, so each entry shows the most common genes and DNA. In all, the sample holds 77,000 or so distinct CDR3 sequences, and around 74% of those were seen once. Clones ranked in the top ten supply 9.5% to 15% of the sample. RNA was isolated from bulk, unsorted tissue, and RNA quality was assessed with a NanoDrop ND-1000 and an Agilent 2100.

Sequenced material: lung tumor tissue. These receptors originate from a woman in her forties or fifties with non-small cell lung cancer.

Notes on this clonotype: A much larger clone lies one base from this, so it may be a read error. V and J are TRBV12-3 or TRBV12-4 and TRBJ1-2; D is unresolved. V was pared by 4 bases and J by 1 base, with 7 bases between. This CDR3 contains 13 residues. CDR3 nucleotides: TGTGCCAGCAGTTGGGGATATAACTATGGCTACACCTTC. Amino acids: CASSWGYNYGYTF.

As for this clonotype: The conserved phenylalanine or tryptophan is not found at the CDR3 terminus, so this likely reflects a read error. V gene TRBV5-1 combines with J gene TRBJ2-6, with D maybe TRBD2 (6 bases). From germline, CDR1 is SGHRS and CDR2 YFSETQ. The CDR3 spans 16 residues. As DNA, the CDR3 is TGCGCCAGCAGGCGGGACGCCGGCTCTAGGGCCAACGTCCTGACTCTC. This sequence encodes CASRRDAGSRANVLTL.

This clonotype turned up a few times. The conserved closing phenylalanine or tryptophan is absent in this CDR3, likely reflecting a read error. The genes are TRBV5-1 and TRBJ1-1, with 8 bases lining up with TRBD1. Trimming took 4 bases from V and 2 from J; bases not matched to a gene: 7. CDR1 and CDR2 from the germline V gene are SGHRS and YFSETQ. The CDR3 contains 15 residues. The CDR3 is CASSDAGTGNTEAFL. The CDR3 DNA reads TGCGCCAGCAGCGACGCCGGGACAGGCAACACTGAAGCTTTCCTT.

On this clonotype itself: One end of the junction varies from germline; a read error may be responsible. The genes are TRBV11-2 and TRBJ2-7, with TRBD2 matching over 7 bases. The CDR3 is made up of 14 amino acids. Germline CDR1 SGHAT, CDR2 FQNNGV. Written as DNA, the CDR3 is TGTGTCAGCAGTTACGGGAGGACCTCCTACGAGCAGTACTTC. This translates into CVSSYGRTSYEQYF.

As for this clonotype: One end of the junction varies from germline; a read error may be responsible. The chain carries TRBV4-1 and TRBJ1-5, with D perhaps matching TRBD1 (5 bases). The CDR3 is 15 residues long. Germline V gene lookup returns CDR1 MGHRA and CDR2 YSYEKL. The CDR3 loop reads CTSSQLPGSNQPQHF. CDR3 nucleotides: TGCACCAGCAGCCAACTCCCAGGGTCCAATCAGCCTCAGCATTTT.

As concerns this clonotype: Given the absence of the conserved phenylalanine or tryptophan at the CDR3 end, a read error is likely. This chain joins TRBV6-1 and TRBJ2-1; unclear D gene. The CDR3 extends over 11 amino acids. CDR1 and CDR2 from the germline V gene are MNHNS and SASEGT. V lost 6 bases and J 6 bases, leaving 6 bases between the germline ends. CDR3: CASRTINEQFL. The DNA of the CDR3 is TGTGCCAGCAGGACAATCAATGAGCAGTTCTTA.

Details on this clonotype: At one of its ends the junction is not consistent with the germline gene, which may arise from a read error. The V call is TRBV4-2, the J call TRBJ2-1; 9 bases match TRBD2. This CDR3 is 16 amino acids long. Germline CDR1 is LGHNA and CDR2 is YNFKEQ. CDR3 nucleotides: TGTGCCAGTAGCCATGAAGAGACTAGCGGCTACAACGAGCAGTTCTTC. As protein: CASSHEETSGYNEQFF.

This clonotype is labeled medium-sized. The chain carries TRBV6-2 or TRBV6-3 and TRBJ2-2; TRBD1 or TRBD2 may be the D gene (5 bases each). The CDR3 is 17 amino acids. The germline CDR1 and CDR2 sequences are MNHEY and SVGEGT. V shed 5 bases and J shed 0 bases, with 16 bases lying between them. The CDR3: CASSAGSGTANTGELFF. The DNA for the CDR3 is TGTGCCAGCAGTGCAGGCTCCGGGACGGCGAACACCGGGGAGCTGTTTTTT.

A remark on this clonotype: One end of the junction does not line up with germline, which may come from a read error. This chain links TRBV4-2 with TRBJ1-1, with 7 bases fitting TRBD1. The germline V gene encodes CDR1 LGHNA and CDR2 YNFKEQ. The CDR3 extends over 16 amino acids. CDR3 DNA: TGTGCCATCAGCCGTCCCGACAGGGCCTTGAACACTGAAGCTTTCTTT. Translating gives CAISRPDRALNTEAFF.

The J gene is TRBJ2-1, the V gene TRBV7-9, with D unresolved. This CDR3 comprises 13 residues. Germline CDR1 is SEHNR and CDR2 is FQNEAQ (reference sequence). V was trimmed by 1 base and J by 5 bases, leaving 6 bases between them. CDR3 in amino acids: CASSLDSHNEQFF. The DNA for the CDR3 is TGTGCCAGCAGCTTAGACAGCCACAATGAGCAGTTCTTC.

The rearrangement uses TRBV6-2 or TRBV6-3 and TRBJ2-7, with D perhaps matching TRBD1 (6 bases). V was shortened by 8 bases and J by 5 bases, with 22 bases between the two germline ends. In germline, CDR1 is MNHEY, CDR2 SVGEGT. The CDR3 consists of 15 residues. CDR3 sequence reads: CASQLPGQVANEQYF. The CDR3 DNA follows: TGTGCCAGCCAGCTACCGGGACAAGTGGCCAACGAGCAGTACTTC.

The J gene is TRBJ2-1, the V gene TRBV10-3; maybe TRBD1 (5 bases). Germline CDR1 and CDR2: ENHRY and SYGVKD. The V end lost 7 bases, the J end lost 5 bases, and 15 bases lay between the germline ends. This CDR3 region has 14 residues. CDR3 loop: CAINGHVQNNEQFF. The CDR3 DNA sequence: TGTGCCATCAATGGACACGTCCAAAACAATGAGCAGTTCTTC.

For this clonotype: A read error may produce the germline difference seen at one junction end. This chain joins TRBV29-1 and TRBJ2-1; D tentatively reads TRBD1 or TRBD2 (5 bases each). The CDR3 consists of 17 residues. The germline V gene encodes CDR1 SQVTM and CDR2 ANQGSEA. This CDR3 reads CSVEDPGGWSSYIEQFF. CDR3 nucleotide sequence: TGCAGCGTTGAAGATCCTGGGGGATGGAGCTCCTACATTGAGCAGTTCTTC.

Concerning this clonotype itself: At one boundary the junction diverges from the germline segment, which might be a read error. The rearrangement links TRBV5-6 to TRBJ2-1; 7 nucleotides align to TRBD1. CDR3 size: 13 residues. Germline CDR1 SGHDT, CDR2 YYEEEE. The CDR3 coding sequence is TGTGCCAGCAGCTCGACAGGGCGCAATGGGCAGTTCTTC. Its protein is CASSSTGRNGQFF. The variable domain in full, with the rest retrieved from reference TRBV5-6 and TRBJ2-1, is DAGVTQSPTHLIKTRGQQVTLRCSPKSGHDTVSWYQQALGQGPQFIFQYYEEEERQRGNFPDRFSGHQFPNYSSELNVNALLLGDSALYLCASSSTGRNGQFFGPGTRLTVL.

Concerning this clonotype: One end of the junction varies from germline; a read error may be responsible. The chain uses TRBV6-1 and TRBJ2-1, with unresolved D. The CDR3 is 12 residues long. Germline values: CDR1 MNHNS, CDR2 SASEGT. The CDR3 spells CVSSMYGYEQFF. Written as DNA, the CDR3 is TGTGTCAGCAGTATGTATGGGTATGAGCAGTTCTTC.

A note on this clonotype: No conserved phenylalanine or tryptophan ends this CDR3, so it is likely a read error. No DNA is shown, since the ends of the CDR3 on it are uncertain; the CDR3 is the one TCRdb lists. The chain carries TRBV29-1 and TRBJ2-7; TRBD1, as called in the table, went unchecked against the DNA. From its first to its last residue, the CDR3 has 13 amino acids. Germline V lookup: CDR1 SQVTM, CDR2 ANQGSEA. CDR3 loop: CSATLGGFYEQYL.

In this sample, this clonotype turned up once. The chain has TRBV6-6 and TRBJ2-4; tentatively, D is TRBD1 or TRBD2 (5 bases each). Germline loops: CDR1 MNHNY, CDR2 SVGAGI (reference sequence). The CDR3 is made up of 16 amino acids. V was shortened by 9 bases and J by 8 bases, with 26 bases between the two germline ends. The CDR3 protein is CASNYHSGTLLDIQYF. The CDR3 DNA reads TGTGCCAGTAATTACCACTCCGGGACCCTTTTGGACATTCAGTACTTC.

A note on this clonotype: The junction departs from germline at one end; a sequencing error may be responsible. V gene TRBV11-1 combines with J gene TRBJ2-7, with D maybe TRBD1 (5 bases). CDR3 size: 15 residues. CDR1 and CDR2 (germline): SGHAT, FQDESV (reference sequence). The CDR3 DNA reads as TGTGCCAACAGCCGGAAAGGGGCGGCCTCCTACGAGCAGTATTTC. It specifies CANSRKGAASYEQYF.

In regard to this clonotype: One end of the junction does not line up with germline, which may come from a read error. V usage is TRBV11-2 and J usage is TRBJ1-1, with no clear D. This CDR3 has 14 amino acids. Per the germline V gene, CDR1 is SGHAT and CDR2 is FQNNGV. The CDR3 loop reads CDSSLLMLGTEAFF. The CDR3 coding sequence is TGTGACAGCAGCTTGCTAATGTTAGGAACTGAAGCTTTCTTT.

This CDR3 reads CASTGSGGNYPQHF. CDR3 sequence (DNA): TGTGCCAGCACCGGCAGCGGGGGCAATTATCCCCAGCATTTT. The rearrangement joins TRBV2 to TRBJ1-5; D may be TRBD1 (6 bases). The CDR3 extends over 14 amino acids. With 7 bases removed from V and 10 bases from J, the gap between germline ends came to 20 bases. Germline CDR1 reads SNHLY; CDR2 reads FYNNEI.

This clonotype was observed a few times. The chain carries TRBV7-9 and TRBJ2-4, with D perhaps given as TRBD1 or TRBD2 (7 bases each). The V gene lost 5 bases and the J gene lost 6 bases, with 14 bases spanning the gap. The CDR3 length is 14 residues. Germline CDR1 is SEHNR and CDR2 is FQNEAQ (reference sequence). CDR3 sequence (DNA): TGTGCCAGCAGCATAGAGCGGGACAGAAACATTCAGTACTTC. Its translation: CASSIERDRNIQYF.

To note about this clonotype: Germline is not matched at one junction end, which may reflect a read error. The chain recombines TRBV11-1 with TRBJ2-2; 8 bases map to TRBD2. CDR1 and CDR2 (germline): SGHAT, FQDESV (reference sequence). This CDR3 has 18 residues. This CDR3 reads CPSSVAISGSYHTGELFF. CDR3 DNA: TGTCCCAGTAGCGTAGCTATCAGCGGGAGTTACCACACCGGGGAGTTGTTTTTT.

Regarding this clonotype: A much more abundant neighbour one base away suggests this may be a read error. The chain combines TRBV28 with TRBJ2-5, with 7 bases fitting TRBD1. Looked up from germline, CDR1 is MDHEN and CDR2 is SYDVKM. This CDR3 spans 14 amino acids. Trimming at V came to 6 bases and at J to 5 bases, leaving 9 bases not matched to a gene. CDR3 protein: CASSKTGTHETQYF. CDR3 coding DNA: TGTGCCAGCAGCAAGACAGGGACCCACGAGACCCAGTACTTC.

With regard to this clonotype: The conserved final phenylalanine or tryptophan is absent from the CDR3, which likely points to a read error. No DNA is shown, since the ends of the CDR3 on it are uncertain; the CDR3 is the one TCRdb lists. This rearrangement joins TRBV14 to TRBJ2-1; the table's D call of TRBD1 was not tested on the DNA. With termini counted, the CDR3 has 14 amino acids. In germline, CDR1 is SGHDN, CDR2 FVKESK. The CDR3 sequence is CASSLMTGHNEQCL.

Turning to this clonotype: The CDR3 ends on some other residue instead of the conserved phenylalanine or tryptophan, so this is likely a read error. The chain employs TRBV12-3 or TRBV12-4 and TRBJ2-1; TRBD1 might be the D (5 bases). Trimming removed 5 bases from V and 4 bases from J, with 12 bases in between. This CDR3 is 14 amino acids long. DNA of the CDR3: TGTGCCAGCAGTGGAACAGGCAAATACAATGAGCAGTTCTCA. Translating it yields CASSGTGKYNEQFS.

Comment on this clonotype: Sequence at one end of the junction differs from germline and may be a read error. The chain couples TRBV20-1 to TRBJ1-5; D unclear. The CDR3 is made up of 16 amino acids. Looked up from germline, CDR1 is DFQATT and CDR2 is SNEGSKA (reference sequence). The chain's CDR3 is CSASGRGGRVAQPQHF. The CDR3 nucleotides read TGCAGTGCTAGTGGCCGTGGCGGAAGGGTAGCGCAGCCCCAACATTTT.

In the case of this clonotype: A junction end diverges from the germline sequence, so it may reflect a read error. The rearrangement joins TRBV10-2 to TRBJ1-6, with D perhaps matching TRBD1 (6 bases). The germline gives CDR1 WSHSY, CDR2 SAAADI. The CDR3 consists of 13 residues. CDR3 sequence reads: CANSEDSNSSLHF. The CDR3 DNA is TGCGCCAACAGTGAGGACAGTAATTCATCCCTCCACTTT.

CDR3: CASSQVSSGSLNEQFF. The CDR3 coding sequence is TGCGCCAGCAGCCAAGTATCCAGCGGGAGTCTCAATGAGCAGTTCTTC. V and J are TRBV4-1 and TRBJ2-1, with TRBD2 matching over 8 bases. Germline V CDR1 and CDR2: MGHRA, YSYEKL. J gave up 6 bases and V 1 base, and 8 bases lay outside the gene matches. CDR3 length: 16 residues.